The 18 T cell receptor beta chains below come from one sample, sequenced in a study of T cell changes during pregnancy in multiple sclerosis. Sequenced by immunoSEQ multiplex PCR; TCRdb stores in-frame clones only, minus some. The sample shows about 100,000 clones, about 90% of them seen only once. The sequencing here drew on peripheral blood, taken in the second trimester of pregnancy. The receptors here all came from a female donor with multiple sclerosis, enrolled in a pregnancy study.

In nucleotides, the CDR3 is TGCGCCAGCAGCTTTTTGTACAACTACGAGCAGTACTTC. Residues: CASSFLYNYEQYF. The rearrangement links TRBV5-1 to TRBJ2-7, with D uncertain. The CDR3 runs 13 residues. Germline V gene data show CDR1 as SGHRS and CDR2 as YFSETQ. Trimming left V 2 bases short and J 3 bases short, with 9 bases between.

The chain recombines TRBV7-2 with TRBJ1-1; tentative D call: TRBD1 (5 bases). This CDR3 is 15 amino acids long. V was cut by 7 bases and J by 3 bases, with 18 bases left in between. Looked up from germline, CDR1 is SGHTA and CDR2 is FQGNSA. CDR3 region: CASNFDRGVYTEAFF. The CDR3 region has the DNA TGTGCCAGCAACTTCGATCGGGGGGTCTACACTGAAGCTTTCTTT.

The J gene is TRBJ2-7, the V gene TRBV7-9; 8 bases are a match to TRBD2. CDR1 SEHNR and CDR2 FQNEAQ come from the germline V gene (reference sequence). The CDR3 contains 15 residues. V shed 4 bases, J shed 6 bases, and the junction held 11 bases outside the gene matches. The CDR3 is CASSSTGTRIREQYF. The CDR3 region has the DNA TGTGCCAGCAGCTCCACCGGGACTAGAATTCGCGAGCAGTACTTC.

The chain uses TRBV7-9 and TRBJ2-3; 8 positions match TRBD2. CDR1 SEHNR and CDR2 FQNEAQ come from the germline V gene (reference sequence). CDR3 size: 17 residues. Trimming removed 1 base from V and 2 bases from J; junction bases left unmatched: 8. The chain's CDR3 is CASSLGDTSGYTDTQYF. The CDR3 nucleotides read TGTGCCAGCAGCTTAGGGGACACTAGCGGCTACACAGATACGCAGTATTTT.

The J gene is TRBJ2-1, the V gene TRBV9; TRBD2 aligns across 9 bases. The CDR3 extends over 16 amino acids. V dropped 0 bases and J dropped 6; count of bases not matched to a gene: 7. In germline, CDR1 is SGDLS, CDR2 YYNGEE. The DNA of the CDR3 is TGTGCCAGCAGCGTAGTGTTGGCTAGCGGGATCAATGAGCAGTTCTTC. It yields the protein CASSVVLASGINEQFF.

The chain uses TRBV6-4 and TRBJ2-7, with 9 bases identical to TRBD2. The V and J ends lost 2 bases and 0 bases, in that order; junction bases with no gene match: 8. Germline CDR1 and CDR2: MRHNA and SNTAGT. The CDR3 runs to 17 residues. This chain's CDR3 is CASSDTASGDSSYEQYF. In nucleotides, the CDR3 is TGTGCCAGCAGTGACACGGCTAGCGGGGATAGCTCCTACGAGCAGTACTTC.

V and J are TRBV7-2 and TRBJ1-2; D is perhaps TRBD1 (6 bases). Germline V gene data show CDR1 as SGHTA and CDR2 as FQGNSA. This CDR3 has 17 residues. Trimming cost V 2 bases and J 2 bases, with 18 bases left between them. CDR3 sequence: CASSLKGRQDKNYGYTF. In DNA form, the CDR3 reads TGTGCCAGCAGCTTAAAGGGGCGACAGGACAAAAACTATGGCTACACCTTC.

The chain combines TRBV7-9 with TRBJ2-5; possible D gene TRBD2, 5 bases. The CDR3 runs to 17 residues. Trimming cost V 3 bases and J 0 bases, with 17 bases left between them. Germline V lookup: CDR1 SEHNR, CDR2 FQNEAQ (reference sequence). The CDR3 DNA follows: TGTGCCAGCAGCTTGACTTTAAGCGGCTCCTACCAAGAGACCCAGTACTTC. This gives the protein CASSLTLSGSYQETQYF. The complete variable domain, with remaining parts taken from reference TRBV7-9 and TRBJ2-5, reads DTGVSQNPRHKITKRGQNVTFRCDPISEHNRLYWYRQTLGQGPEFLTYFQNEAQLEKSRLLSDRFSAERPKGSFSTLEIQRTEQGDSAMYLCASSLTLSGSYQETQYFGPGTRLLVL.

This clone showed up just once. The chain joins TRBV9 to TRBJ1-3; TRBD1 matches 9 bases. Germline values: CDR1 SGDLS, CDR2 YYNGEE. The CDR3 contains 17 residues. The J segment lost 3 bases and the V segment lost 3 bases, leaving 10 bases of the junction unmatched. The CDR3 DNA sequence: TGTGCCAGCAGCGGAAGGACAGGGGCGGCGGGTGGAAACACCATATATTTT. It yields the protein CASSGRTGAAGGNTIYF. The variable domain in full, with the rest retrieved from reference TRBV9 and TRBJ1-3, is DSGVTQTPKHLITATGQRVTLRCSPRSGDLSVYWYQQSLDQGLQFLIQYYNGEERAKGNILERFSAQQFPDLHSELNLSSLELGDSALYFCASSGRTGAAGGNTIYFGEGSWLTVV.

The chain carries TRBV6-1 and TRBJ1-4; 10 bases are shared with TRBD1. In germline, CDR1 is MNHNS, CDR2 SASEGT. The CDR3 covers 15 residues. J was trimmed by 10 bases and V by 4 bases; bases with no gene match: 9. For the CDR3, the DNA is TGTGCCAGCAGTGCGCCGACAGGGGGCCACCGAAAACTGTTTTTT. Translation: CASSAPTGGHRKLFF.

This rearrangement joins TRBV5-4 to TRBJ2-7, with D unclear. The CDR3 length is 13 residues. Trimming cost V 4 bases and J 0 bases, with 8 bases left between them. Germline V gives CDR1 SGHNT, CDR2 YYREEE (reference sequence). The CDR3 bases are TGTGCCAGCAGCCCACCCGGCTCCTACGAGCAGTACTTC. This sequence encodes CASSPPGSYEQYF.

This clone was recorded only once. The J gene is TRBJ1-1, the V gene TRBV28, with unresolved D. The CDR3 extends over 15 amino acids. From germline, CDR1 is MDHEN and CDR2 SYDVKM. The V end lost 5 bases, the J end lost 1 base, and 14 bases lay between the germline ends. CDR3 sequence reads: CASSAPEGQNTEAFF. Here the CDR3 DNA reads TGTGCCAGCAGTGCACCAGAGGGCCAGAACACTGAAGCTTTCTTT.

The rearrangement joins TRBV27 to TRBJ2-1, with 11 positions matching TRBD2. V shed 4 bases and J 8 bases; nucleotides not matched to a gene: 16. CDR3 length: 18 residues. Germline loops: CDR1 MNHEY, CDR2 SMNVEV (reference sequence). For the CDR3, the DNA is TGTGCCAGCAGTTATCGGCTAGCGGGAGGTGGGTGGGTGCATGAGCAGTTCTTC. Protein: CASSYRLAGGGWVHEQFF.

V gene TRBV7-8 combines with J gene TRBJ2-1, with a tentative D call TRBD1 (6 bases). There are 16 residues in the CDR3. Trimming left V 7 bases short and J 0 bases short, with 16 bases between. Germline-derived CDR1 and CDR2 are SGHVS and FQNEAQ. The CDR3 DNA reads as TGTGCCAGCATACGTAACAGGGTGAGCTCCTACAATGAGCAGTTCTTC. Protein product: CASIRNRVSSYNEQFF. Filled out from reference TRBV7-8 and TRBJ2-1, the complete variable domain reads GAGVSQSPRYKVAKRGQDVALRCDPISGHVSLFWYQQALGQGPEFLTYFQNEAQLDKSGLPSDRFFAERPEGSVSTLKIQRTQQEDSAVYLCASIRNRVSSYNEQFFGPGTRLTVL.

The chain carries TRBV28 and TRBJ1-4; D is unclear. V shed 2 bases and J shed 0 bases, with 10 bases lying between them. The length of the CDR3 is 16 residues. CDR1 is MDHEN, CDR2 SYDVKM, per germline. The chain's CDR3 is CASSLTGAATNEKLFF. In nucleotides, the CDR3 is TGTGCCAGCAGTTTAACCGGCGCGGCAACTAATGAAAAACTGTTTTTT.

The chain couples TRBV7-2 to TRBJ2-7, with 11 nucleotides matching TRBD2. This CDR3 comprises 14 residues. The germline gives CDR1 SGHTA, CDR2 FQGNSA. The J segment lost 4 bases and the V segment lost 2 bases, leaving 1 base of the junction unmatched. Here the CDR3 reads CASSLIAGGYEQYF. CDR3 nucleotides: TGTGCCAGCAGCTTAATAGCGGGAGGGTACGAGCAGTACTTC.

The CDR3 sequence: CASSLGLAALYSTDTQYF. CDR3 DNA sequence: TGCGCCAGCAGCTTGGGACTAGCGGCTCTCTATAGCACAGATACGCAGTATTTT. The V gene is TRBV5-1, the J gene TRBJ2-3, with TRBD2 matching 9 bases. V shed 0 bases and J 0 bases; nucleotides not matched to a gene: 8. The CDR3 runs to 18 residues. The germline gives CDR1 SGHRS, CDR2 YFSETQ.

This clone was observed a handful of times. The chain uses TRBV2 and TRBJ2-7; D is perhaps TRBD1 (6 bases). The CDR3 runs to 16 residues. V was shortened by 6 bases and J by 7 bases, with 25 bases between the two germline ends. Germline V gene data show CDR1 as SNHLY and CDR2 as FYNNEI. The CDR3 DNA is TGTGCCAGCAGCCCACACAGGGTTAGTGGTGCTAGGGAGCAGTACTTC. Translated: CASSPHRVSGAREQYF. Full variable domain (remainder filled in from reference TRBV2 and TRBJ2-7): EPEVTQTPSHQVTQMGQEVILRCVPISNHLYFYWYRQILGQKVEFLVSFYNNEISEKSEIFDDQFSVERPDGSNFTLKIRSTKLEDSAMYFCASSPHRVSGAREQYFGPGTRLTVT.